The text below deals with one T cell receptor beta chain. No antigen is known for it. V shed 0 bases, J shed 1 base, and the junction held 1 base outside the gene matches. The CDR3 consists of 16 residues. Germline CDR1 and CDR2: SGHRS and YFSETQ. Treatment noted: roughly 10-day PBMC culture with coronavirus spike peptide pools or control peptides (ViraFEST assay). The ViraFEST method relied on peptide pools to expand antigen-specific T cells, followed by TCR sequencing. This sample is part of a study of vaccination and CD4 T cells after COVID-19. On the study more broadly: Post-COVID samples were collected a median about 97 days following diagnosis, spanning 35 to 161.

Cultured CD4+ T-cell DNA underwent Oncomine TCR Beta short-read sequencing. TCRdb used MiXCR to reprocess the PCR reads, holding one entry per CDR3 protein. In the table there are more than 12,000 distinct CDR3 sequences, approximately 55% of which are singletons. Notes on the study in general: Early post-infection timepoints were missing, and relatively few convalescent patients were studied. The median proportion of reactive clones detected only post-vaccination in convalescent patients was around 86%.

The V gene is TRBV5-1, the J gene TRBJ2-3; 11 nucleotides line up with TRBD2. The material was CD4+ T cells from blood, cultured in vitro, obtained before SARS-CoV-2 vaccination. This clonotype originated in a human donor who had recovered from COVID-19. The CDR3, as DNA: TGCGCCAGCAGCTTGGTACTAGCGGGGGGCACAGATACGCAGTATTTT. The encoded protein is CASSLVLAGGTDTQYF.